Each of the 11 T cell receptor beta chains below was sequenced from the same sample in a study of control samples from healthy donors and cancer patients. Assay used: immunoSEQ multiplex PCR; TCRdb lists only in-frame clones, some missing. This sample has roughly 170,000 clones; 80% to 95% occur once, and the top ten carry over 4%. Sequenced material: blood. All receptors derive from a woman in her sixties or seventies in good health.

The chain links TRBV7-3 to TRBJ1-1; D possibly corresponds to TRBD1 (5 bases). Germline V lookup: CDR1 SGHTA, CDR2 FQGTGA. The ends were cut back, 4 bases at V and 7 bases at J, with 10 bases in the middle. This CDR3 spans 12 amino acids. CDR3 residues: CASSSREGEAFF. The CDR3 region has the DNA TGTGCCAGCAGCTCCAGGGAGGGTGAAGCTTTCTTT.

The chain uses TRBV19 and TRBJ2-3; TRBD1 agrees at 10 bases. The CDR3 consists of 16 residues. The germline V gene encodes CDR1 LNHDA and CDR2 SQIVND (reference sequence). Trimming removed 0 bases from V and 4 bases from J; junction bases left unmatched: 4. CDR3 DNA: TGTGCCAGTAGTATAGATGACAGGGGGCTGGCAGATACGCAGTATTTT. Translation: CASSIDDRGLADTQYF.

V is TRBV5-4 and J is TRBJ2-2, with TRBD1 as a possible D gene (5 bases). The V end lost 4 bases, the J end lost 4 bases, and 11 bases lay between the germline ends. The CDR3 spans 14 residues. The germline CDR1 and CDR2 sequences are SGHNT and YYREEE (reference sequence). CDR3 DNA sequence: TGTGCCAGCAGCGTGGACACTGTCACCGGGGAGCTGTTTTTT. It codes for CASSVDTVTGELFF.

This sequence joins TRBV6-6 and TRBJ2-3; 13 positions agree with TRBD2. The CDR3 consists of 15 residues. J was trimmed by 2 bases and V by 6 bases; bases with no gene match: 2. The V gene's germline CDR1 is MNHNY and CDR2 SVGAGI (reference sequence). The CDR3 is CASRLAGGNTDTQYF. Here the CDR3 DNA reads TGTGCCAGCAGACTAGCGGGGGGGAACACAGATACGCAGTATTTT.

The chain couples TRBV7-6 to TRBJ2-5; D may be TRBD1 (6 bases). The CDR3 consists of 15 residues. With 5 bases removed from V and 5 bases from J, the gap between germline ends came to 18 bases. Germline lookup yields CDR1 SGHVS and CDR2 FNYEAQ. Here the CDR3 DNA reads TGTGCCAGCAGCATACTCAGGAGCCAGGGGGAGACCCAGTACTTC. It specifies CASSILRSQGETQYF.

V gene TRBV4-3 combines with J gene TRBJ2-7; tentative D call: TRBD2 (7 bases). Germline values: CDR1 LGHNA, CDR2 YSLEER. This CDR3 has 15 residues. The V and J ends lost 2 bases and 4 bases respectively, with 15 bases between them. The CDR3 DNA reads as TGCGCCAGCAGCCAACTGCGTGGGGGGGCGTACGAGCAGTACTTC. This sequence encodes CASSQLRGGAYEQYF.

The gene calls are TRBV5-1 and TRBJ2-3; 8 bases agree with TRBD1. Germline loops: CDR1 SGHRS, CDR2 YFSETQ. The CDR3 has 14 residues. Losses at the gene ends were 3 bases for V and 4 bases for J; bases not matched to a gene: 4. CDR3 sequence reads: CASSSDRGSDTQYF. Here the CDR3 DNA reads TGCGCCAGCAGCTCTGACAGGGGTTCAGATACGCAGTATTTT.

This rearrangement joins TRBV7-8 to TRBJ1-1; D is undetermined. V was pared by 4 bases and J by 6 bases, with 9 bases between. The CDR3 runs 12 residues. Germline V gene lookup returns CDR1 SGHVS and CDR2 FQNEAQ. The CDR3 coding sequence is TGTGCCAGCAGCTACTTTGGGTCTGAAGCTTTCTTT. This codes for CASSYFGSEAFF.

This sequence joins TRBV27 and TRBJ2-7, with TRBD2 identical over 7 bases. V shed 3 bases and J 5 bases; nucleotides not matched to a gene: 10. This CDR3 region has 15 residues. Germline V gene sequence: CDR1 MNHEY, CDR2 SMNVEV (reference sequence). CDR3 protein: CASSFFHREANEQYF. The CDR3 region has the DNA TGTGCCAGCAGTTTTTTTCACCGGGAGGCAAACGAGCAGTACTTC.

The chain recombines TRBV2 with TRBJ1-6; 8 nucleotides match TRBD1. The ends lost 6 bases at V and 9 bases at J; junction bases unmatched: 7. This CDR3 is 14 amino acids long. Germline loops: CDR1 SNHLY, CDR2 FYNNEI. In DNA form, the CDR3 reads TGTGCCAGCAGAGGCGGGACAGGCGGTTCACCCCTCCACTTT. It yields the protein CASRGGTGGSPLHF.

The chain recombines TRBV9 with TRBJ1-4; D uncertain. This CDR3 is 15 amino acids long. Germline assignment: CDR1 SGDLS and CDR2 YYNGEE. Trimming cost V 4 bases and J 3 bases, with 13 bases left between them. For the CDR3, the DNA is TGTGCCAGCAGCCCCTCAGTACTGGCTAATGAAAAACTGTTTTTT. Translated: CASSPSVLANEKLFF.